The subject of this entry is one TCR beta chain. No antigen is known for it. Germline CDR1 and CDR2: MNHNY and SVGAGI (reference sequence). The trim removed 10 bases at V and 2 bases at J, leaving 9 bases unmatched. This CDR3 is built from 14 residues. These data originate in a study of cytomegalovirus exposure and HLA in healthy donors. With 60 Vbeta and 13 Jbeta primers, the PCR was carried out. Data came from immunoSEQ multiplex PCR; TCRdb stores just in-frame clones and leaves some out. The sample holds more than 85,000 clones; around 74% are singletons and the top ten take over 7%. General study points: Researchers reported in a later analysis that common viral pathogens appeared linked to several top clusters.

The sequenced sample was PBMCs. The chain couples TRBV6-6 to TRBJ2-7; 9 positions match TRBD1. The TCR originated in a woman between 40 and 55 years old in good health and CMV-seropositive. CDR3: CAITRTGVPYEQYF. CDR3 DNA sequence: TGTGCCATAACACGGACAGGGGTCCCCTACGAGCAGTACTTC.